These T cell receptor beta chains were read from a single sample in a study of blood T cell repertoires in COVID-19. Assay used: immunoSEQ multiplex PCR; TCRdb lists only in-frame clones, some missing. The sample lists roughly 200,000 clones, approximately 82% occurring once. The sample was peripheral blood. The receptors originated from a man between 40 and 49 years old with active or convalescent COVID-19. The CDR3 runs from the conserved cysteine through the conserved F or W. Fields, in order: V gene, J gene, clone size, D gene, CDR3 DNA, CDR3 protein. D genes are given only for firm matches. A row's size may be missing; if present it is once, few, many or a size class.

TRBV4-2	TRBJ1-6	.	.	TGTGCCAGCAGCCAAGTCCAGGGGCAGGGTTCACCCCTCCACTTT	CASSQVQGQGSPLHF
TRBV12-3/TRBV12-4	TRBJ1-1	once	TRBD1	TGTGCCAGCAGATACGGGACAGGGGAGGATTTCTTT	CASRYGTGEDFF
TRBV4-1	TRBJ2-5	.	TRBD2	TGCGCCAGCAGCCAGGGGGCGGGAGGGCCTTATGAGACCCAGTACTTC	CASSQGAGGPYETQYF
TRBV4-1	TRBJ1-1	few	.	TGCGCCAGCAGGCTTGCGGGGCAGGGTGGCCCGAACACTGAAGCTTTCTTT	CASRLAGQGGPNTEAFF
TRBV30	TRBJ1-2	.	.	TGTGCCTGTGAACAAATCGCTTATGGCTACACCTTC	CACEQIAYGYTF
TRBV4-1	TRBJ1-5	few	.	TGCGCCAGCAGCCAAGATTCTGGGGCGGGAAAGCCCCAGCATTTT	CASSQDSGAGKPQHF
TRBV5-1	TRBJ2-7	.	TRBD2	TGCGCCAGCAGCTCGGGACTAGTCTATAACGAGCAGTACTTC	CASSSGLVYNEQYF
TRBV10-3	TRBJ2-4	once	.	TGTGCCACTTCCGGGCGGGACGCGGACATTCAGTACTTC	CATSGRDADIQYF
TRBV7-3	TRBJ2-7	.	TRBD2	TGTGCCAGCAGCACTCAGACTAGCTCTGACGAGCAGTACTTC	CASSTQTSSDEQYF
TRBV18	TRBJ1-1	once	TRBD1	TGTGCCAGCTCAGTGGACAGGTCGAACACTGAAGCTTTCTTT	CASSVDRSNTEAFF
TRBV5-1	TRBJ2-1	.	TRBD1	TGCGCCAGCAGCTTCGCCTCTACAGGGGGCAATGAGCAGTTCTTC	CASSFASTGGNEQFF
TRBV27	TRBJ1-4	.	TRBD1	TGTGCCAGCAGAGACAGGGTAGAGGAAAAACTGTTTTTT	CASRDRVEEKLFF
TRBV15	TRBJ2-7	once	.	TGTGCCACCAGCAGAGATATACAGGCTTACGAGCAGTACTTC	CATSRDIQAYEQYF
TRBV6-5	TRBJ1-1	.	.	TGTGCCAGCAGTAAGGGGGGGGGAATGAACACTGAAGCTTTCTTT	CASSKGGGMNTEAFF
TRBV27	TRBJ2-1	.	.	TGTGCCAGCAGTTTCCTGTCCTACAATGAGCAGTTCTTC	CASSFLSYNEQFF
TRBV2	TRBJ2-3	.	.	TGTGCCAGCAGTGCGACCTACAGGGTTTGGGCAGATACGCAGTATTTT	CASSATYRVWADTQYF
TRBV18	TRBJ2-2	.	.	TGTGCCAGCTCACCATCCACAGGGAGGAACACCGGGGAGCTGTTTTTT	CASSPSTGRNTGELFF
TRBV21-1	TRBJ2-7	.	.	TGTGCCAGCAGCGACCTGAAGTTGGGGCTAGCGGGTTCCTCCTACGAGCAGTACTTC	CASSDLKLGLAGSSYEQYF
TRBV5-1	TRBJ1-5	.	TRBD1	TGCGCCAGCAGCGCGAACACAGGGGACAATCAGCCCCAGCATTTT	CASSANTGDNQPQHF
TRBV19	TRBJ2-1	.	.	TGTGCCAGTAGTATAGTACCCGCGGGGCCGCAGTTCTTC	CASSIVPAGPQFF
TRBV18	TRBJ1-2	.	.	TGTGCCAGCTCACCACCCACCGGACGAATCTGGAGGGAGGACTATGGCTACACCTTC	CASSPPTGRIWREDYGYTF
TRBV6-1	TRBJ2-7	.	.	TGTGCCAGCAGTGGGAGGGATCGGAGCCTAACCTACGAGCAGTACTTC	CASSGRDRSLTYEQYF
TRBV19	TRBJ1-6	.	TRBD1	TGTGCCAGGATGGACAGGGTTCGGAGAAGCTCCTATAATTCACCCCTCCACTTT	CARMDRVRRSSYNSPLHF
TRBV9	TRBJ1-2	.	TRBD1	TGTGCCAGCAGCGTAGGGGACAGATCCCTGGGTGGCTACACCTTC	CASSVGDRSLGGYTF
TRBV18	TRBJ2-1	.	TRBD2	TGTGCCAGCTCACCGACTAGCGGGGCCCTCTTTAAGTTCTTC	CASSPTSGALFKFF
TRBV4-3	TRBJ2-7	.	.	TGCGCCAGCAGCCAAGATGGACCAGGGAACTACGAGCAGTACTTC	CASSQDGPGNYEQYF